Each of the 8 T cell receptor beta chains below was sequenced from the same sample in a study of brain metastases from non-small cell lung cancer. Sequenced by immunoSEQ multiplex PCR; TCRdb stores in-frame clones only, minus some. The data show about 8,000 clones, around four fifths seen once. Sequencing used primary lung tumor tissue. The receptors here all came from a donor aged 40 or older with non-small cell lung cancer.

The gene calls are TRBV5-1 and TRBJ1-1; D gene uncertain. Trimming took off 0 bases at V and 2 bases at J, with 8 bases between the two ends. Germline V gene data show CDR1 as SGHRS and CDR2 as YFSETQ. The CDR3 is 14 amino acids. The CDR3 reads CASSLAGPNTEAFF. CDR3 in DNA: TGCGCCAGCAGCTTGGCGGGCCCCAACACTGAAGCTTTCTTT.

This sequence joins TRBV7-3 and TRBJ2-7; D is undetermined. V was trimmed by 4 bases and J by 7 bases, leaving 14 bases between them. The CDR3 runs to 13 residues. Per the germline V gene, CDR1 is SGHTA and CDR2 is FQGTGA. In DNA form, the CDR3 reads TGTGCCAGCAGCTCCCTGCGGTACGGGGAGCAGTACTTC. Translated: CASSSLRYGEQYF.

This chain connects TRBV5-1 to TRBJ1-1, with D maybe TRBD1 (5 bases). The CDR3 spans 18 residues. V gave up 0 bases and J gave up 4 bases, with 22 bases separating them. Germline loops: CDR1 SGHRS, CDR2 YFSETQ. The CDR3 DNA reads as TGCGCCAGCAGCTTGGCTTTGCTGGCTCAGGGTAGGGGCACTGAAGCTTTCTTT. Protein sequence: CASSLALLAQGRGTEAFF.

J is TRBJ2-5 and V is TRBV29-1; TRBD1 might be the D (6 bases). Per germline, CDR1 SQVTM and CDR2 ANQGSEA. Trimming took 7 bases from V and 2 from J, leaving 14 bases between them. The CDR3 totals 13 residues. CDR3 nucleotide sequence: TGCAGCGCCCTCACCGACAGGCAAGAGACCCAGTACTTC. Translated, it gives CSALTDRQETQYF.

The V gene is TRBV24-1, the J gene TRBJ2-2, with D uncertain. Germline assignment: CDR1 KGHDR and CDR2 SFDVKD. This CDR3 spans 12 amino acids. Deletions cut 5 bases from V and 2 bases from J, with 2 bases between. The CDR3 loop reads CATSGNTGELFF. CDR3 DNA sequence: TGTGCCACCAGTGGAAACACCGGGGAGCTGTTTTTT.

Points on this clone: Its ends do not fully match the called genes, so a read error is possible. The V and J genes are TRBV7-9 and TRBJ2-1; D might be TRBD1 (5 bases). The CDR3 contains 15 residues. Germline CDR1 SEHNR, CDR2 FQNEAQ (reference sequence). The CDR3 loop reads CASSSTGPGYNKQFF. For the CDR3, the DNA is TGTGCCAGCAGCTCTACAGGCCCAGGCTACAATAAGCAGTTCTTC.

The rearrangement links TRBV4-2 to TRBJ1-6; D is unresolved. The V end lost 0 bases, the J end lost 10 bases, and 10 bases lay between the germline ends. Germline V gene data show CDR1 as LGHNA and CDR2 as YNFKEQ. The CDR3 runs to 14 residues. The CDR3 DNA is TGTGCCAGCAGCCAAGAGGGTCCCGAATCACCCCTCCACTTT. Protein product: CASSQEGPESPLHF.

The chain carries TRBV7-2 and TRBJ2-1; 9 bases fit TRBD2. V shed 2 bases, J shed 8 bases, and the junction held 13 bases outside the gene matches. Germline V gene lookup returns CDR1 SGHTA and CDR2 FQGNSA. The CDR3 spans 17 residues. CDR3 in DNA: TGTGCCAGCAGCTTATTCGCGGGAGGGGATTTGGGTTATGAGCAGTTCTTC. Protein product: CASSLFAGGDLGYEQFF.